This TCR beta chain was sequenced in a study of T-cell reconstitution after alpha-beta-depleted transplantation in children. The CDR3 runs 14 residues. The V gene lost 4 bases and the J gene lost 9 bases, with 16 bases spanning the gap. Germline loops: CDR1 SGHTA, CDR2 FQGNSA. Concerning this clonotype itself: Its target is not known.

It was with unique molecular identifiers that the TCRbeta library was prepared. A single record per CDR3 protein comes from TCRdb applying MiXCR to the PCR reads. The sample has some 180,000 distinct CDR3 sequences, roughly 7.1% seen once. Study-wide findings and caveats: Several hundred expanded graft clones reportedly gave rise to the alpha-beta T cells present about two months after transplant.

The sample here was PBMCs, taken before TCRalphabeta/CD19-depleted stem cell transplant. The gene calls are TRBV7-2 and TRBJ1-5; D is unclear. This clonotype was obtained from a boy aged 2 to 10 with acute lymphoblastic leukemia, due to receive a stem cell transplant. The CDR3 DNA follows: TGTGCCAGCAGCTCGGACGGTCCCGGGATGCCCCAGCATTTT. Residues: CASSSDGPGMPQHF.